Below are 20 T cell receptor beta chains sequenced from a single sample in a study of T cell clonality in common variable immunodeficiency. Here immunoSEQ multiplex PCR was the method, and the copy in TCRdb shows in-frame clones only, minus some. The sample was found to contain 80,000 or so clones, and every one recurs. Sequencing used peripheral blood mononuclear cells. The receptors come from a person aged 18 to 75 in good health.

A few counts support this clone. The read ends 3 residues before the CDR3 terminus; that terminus is restored from the germline J gene. The chain links TRBV10-1 to TRBJ2-5; 9 bases are shared with TRBD1. Germline V gene sequence: CDR1 WNHNN, CDR2 SYGVQD (reference sequence). There are 16 residues in the CDR3. The junction had 11 bases not matched to a gene; V was cut back by 5 bases and J by 4 bases. The CDR3 DNA, read in part, is TGCGCCAGCAGTTCGGGACAGGGTTTGGGAACAGAGACC. It translates to CASSSGQGLGTET. The CDR3, in full, reads CASSSGQGLGTETQYF.

Ten or more counts support this clone. The CDR3 goes on 3 residues after the read ends, and that part is filled in from the germline J gene. The chain combines TRBV5-1 with TRBJ1-1; a weak D match, TRBD1 (6 bases). CDR3 length equals 15 residues. CDR1 and CDR2 from the germline V gene are SGHRS and YFSETQ. Here the CDR3 reads CASSFGGALGEWAFF. The sequenced part of the CDR3 DNA is TGCGCCAGCAGCTTTGGGGGGGCGCTTGGGGAGTGG.

This clone was recorded many times. The DNA read from the CDR3 is TGCAGTGCCTTTGGGGGGTCGGCGCAAGAGACC. It codes for CSAFGGSAQET. The whole CDR3 protein reads CSAFGGSAQETQYF. The rearrangement links TRBV20-1 to TRBJ2-5; a possible D gene is TRBD2 (6 bases). The read halts 3 residues ahead of the CDR3 end, with the missing end drawn from the germline J gene. V gave up 6 bases and J gave up 2 bases, with 16 bases separating them. This CDR3 region has 14 residues. The V gene's germline CDR1 is DFQATT and CDR2 SNEGSKA (reference sequence).

This clone showed up many times. The read comes to an end 3 residues before the CDR3 does, leaving the germline J gene to fill in the end. The chain couples TRBV6-2 or TRBV6-3 to TRBJ2-7; weak D call: TRBD1 (5 bases). Trimming shortened V by 5 bases and J by 3 bases, and 11 bases separated the two germline ends. The CDR3 covers 13 residues. Germline V gene lookup returns CDR1 MNHEY and CDR2 SVGEGT. CDR3 DNA, as far as it was read: TGTGCCAGCAGTCAGACAGCCTTCTACGAG. It codes for CASSQTAFYE. The whole CDR3 region reads CASSQTAFYEQYF.

This clone was counted ten times or more. The read finishes 3 residues shy of the CDR3 end, and the germline J gene is used to complete it. The genes are TRBV29-1 and TRBJ1-5, with D possibly TRBD1 on 6 matching bases. The CDR3 has 13 amino acids. Germline V gene data show CDR1 as SQVTM and CDR2 as ANQGSEA. The ends were cut back, 6 bases at V and 0 bases at J, with 9 bases in the middle. Partial CDR3 DNA: TGCAGCGTACGGACAGATAGCAATCAGCCC. This translates into CSVRTDSNQP. The entire CDR3 protein is CSVRTDSNQPQHF.

This clone was recorded at least ten times. The CDR3 spells CASSVSGTANTEAFF. The sequenced part of the CDR3 DNA is TGTGCCAGCAGCGTCTCCGGGACAGCGAACACTGAA. This chain connects TRBV7-2 to TRBJ1-1; 7 bases line up with TRBD1. With the read ending 3 residues before the CDR3 end, the germline J gene is used to fill in that end. Germline V gene data show CDR1 as SGHTA and CDR2 as FQGNSA. V shed 5 bases and J 1 base; nucleotides not matched to a gene: 7. CDR3 size: 15 residues.

This clone was seen at least ten times. The CDR3 end falls 3 residues outside the read, so it is completed with the germline J gene. The gene calls are TRBV7-9 and TRBJ1-1; D is unclear. There are 12 residues in the CDR3. CDR1 SEHNR and CDR2 FQNEAQ come from the germline V gene (reference sequence). Between the trimmed V and J ends, which lost 5 bases and 3 bases, there was a span of 7 bases. CDR3: CASSPSYTEAFF. CDR3 DNA (partial): TGTGCCAGCAGCCCCAGTTACACTGAA.

This clone was picked up a small number of times. The CDR3 end is not reached by the read, which stops 3 residues before it; the germline J gene fills it in. This chain uses TRBV20-1 with TRBJ1-1; 8 nucleotides match TRBD1. V trimming: 6 bases; J trimming: 7 bases; junction bases outside the gene matches: 7. The length of the CDR3 is 12 residues. Germline V gene data show CDR1 as DFQATT and CDR2 as SNEGSKA (reference sequence). The DNA read from the CDR3 is TGCAGTGCGTTCGACAGGGGCATTGAA. This translates into CSAFDRGIE. The complete CDR3 sequence is CSAFDRGIEAFF.

This clone turned up a few times. The missing CDR3 end, 3 residues past where the read stops, is filled in from the germline J gene. The chain is built from TRBV30 and TRBJ1-1, with TRBD1 matching 7 bases. This CDR3 is built from 13 residues. Germline V CDR1 and CDR2: GTSNPN, SVGIG (reference sequence). V lost 4 bases and J lost 6; bases outside the gene matches: 8. The sequenced part of the CDR3 DNA is TGTGCCTGGATCGGGACAGTAAGGCCTGAA. Translating it yields CAWIGTVRPE. The complete CDR3 sequence is CAWIGTVRPEAFF.

This clone was recorded a few times. CDR3 in amino acids: CASSGRQGGRETQYF. The CDR3 bases that were read are TGTGCCAGCAGTGGTCGACAGGGCGGTCGAGAGACC. The rearrangement links TRBV13 to TRBJ2-5; 7 bases line up with TRBD1. The read falls 3 residues short of the CDR3 end, and the missing part is taken from the germline J gene. The CDR3 spans 15 residues. Germline CDR1 is PRHDT and CDR2 is FYEKMQ (reference sequence). Unmatched junction bases numbered 11, after V lost 6 bases and J lost 4 bases.

This clone was detected many times. The observed sequence ends 3 residues before the CDR3 terminus, with the missing tail filled in from the germline J gene. The rearrangement uses TRBV11-2 and TRBJ1-2; D is possibly TRBD1 (6 bases). CDR3 length equals 15 residues. Trimming cost V 3 bases and J 4 bases, with 15 bases left between them. Germline V gene sequence: CDR1 SGHAT, CDR2 FQNNGV. The CDR3 here is CASSLDGTPSYGYTF. The part of the CDR3 DNA that was read is TGTGCCAGCAGCTTGGACGGGACACCGTCCTATGGC.

Ten or more counts support this clone. The observed sequence ends 3 residues before the CDR3 terminus, with the missing tail filled in from the germline J gene. The chain joins TRBV2 to TRBJ1-5; TRBD1 is a possible D gene (5 bases). V was trimmed by 0 bases and J by 1 base, leaving 10 bases between them. CDR3 size: 16 residues. In germline, CDR1 is SNHLY, CDR2 FYNNEI. CDR3 DNA (partial): TGTGCCAGCAGTGAAGCGCAGGGAGGGAGCAATCAGCCC. Translation gives CASSEAQGGSNQP. The complete CDR3 reads CASSEAQGGSNQPQHF.

This clone has ten or more counts. Read sequence stops 3 residues before the CDR3 end, and the germline J gene provides the missing end. The genes are TRBV18 and TRBJ1-2, with a weak D call TRBD1 (5 bases). From germline, CDR1 is KGHSH and CDR2 LQKENI. Trimming removed 1 base from V and 6 bases from J, with 12 bases in between. The CDR3 is 14 residues long. CDR3 residues: CASSPQSWGDGYTF. The CDR3 bases that were read are TGTGCCAGCTCACCACAATCTTGGGGGGATGGC.

This clone has a count of ten or more. The read gets to within 3 residues of the CDR3 end, and the germline J gene fills in the rest. The V call is TRBV28, the J call TRBJ2-7, with TRBD2 matching over 14 bases. J was trimmed by 5 bases and V by 6 bases; bases with no gene match: 9. The CDR3 contains 16 residues. Germline CDR1 reads MDHEN; CDR2 reads SYDVKM. The CDR3 sequence is CASRLRLAGGRNEQYF. The covered CDR3 bases are TGTGCCAGCAGACTTAGACTAGCGGGAGGGAGGAACGAG.

This clone was counted ten times or more. Read coverage stops 3 residues before the CDR3 terminus; the germline J gene supplies the remainder. This rearrangement joins TRBV28 to TRBJ2-7; D uncertain. The V and J ends lost 3 bases and 5 bases respectively, with 8 bases between them. The V gene's germline CDR1 is MDHEN and CDR2 SYDVKM. The CDR3 has 12 residues. The CDR3 here is CASSLAGNEQYF. CDR3 bases read: TGTGCCAGCAGTTTGGCAGGAAACGAG. Combining the CDR3 with reference TRBV28 and TRBJ2-7 gives the whole variable domain DVKVTQSSRYLVKRTGEKVFLECVQDMDHENMFWYRQDPGLGLRLIYFSYDVKMKEKGDIPEGYSVSREKKERFSLILESASTNQTSMYLCASSLAGNEQYFGPGTRLTVT.

This clone was recorded at least ten times. Read coverage stops 3 residues before the CDR3 terminus; the germline J gene supplies the remainder. The chain recombines TRBV19 with TRBJ1-5; no reliable D call. V was cut by 6 bases and J by 9 bases, with 24 bases left in between. Looked up from germline, CDR1 is LNHDA and CDR2 is SQIVND (reference sequence). The CDR3 sequence is 16 residues long. The CDR3 spells CASSQPLGVTQRPQHF. The CDR3 bases that were read are TGTGCCAGTAGCCAGCCCCTCGGTGTCACCCAGCGGCCC. Looking up the rest from reference TRBV19 and TRBJ1-5 gives the full variable domain: DGGITQSPKYLFRKEGQNVTLSCEQNLNHDAMYWYRQDPGQGLRLIYYSQIVNDFQKGDIAEGYSVSREKKESFPLTVTSAQKNPTAFYLCASSQPLGVTQRPQHFGDGTRLSIL.

This clone was counted at least ten times. CDR3 sequence reads: CARSQQGLNQPQHF. The CDR3 DNA, read in part, is TGTGCCAGATCCCAACAGGGCCTCAATCAGCCC. The chain has TRBV5-3 and TRBJ1-5; a possible D gene is TRBD1 (6 bases). The sequenced fragment ends 3 residues before the CDR3 boundary, so the rest is inferred from the germline J gene. TRBV5-3 is filed as an ORF, its function uncertain. Trimming left V 7 bases short and J 3 bases short, with 14 bases between. This CDR3 has 14 amino acids.

In this sample, this clone turned up many times. The CDR3 goes on 3 residues after the read ends, and that part is filled in from the germline J gene. The chain couples TRBV20-1 to TRBJ2-1, with a weak D call TRBD2 (7 bases). V lost 6 bases and J lost 3, with 18 bases in between. The CDR3 is made up of 15 amino acids. Germline V gene sequence: CDR1 DFQATT, CDR2 SNEGSKA (reference sequence). The sequenced part of the CDR3 DNA is TGCAGTGCCGGGCAGGGGTCGGGGGGCTACAATGAG. Translation: CSAGQGSGGYNE. The entire CDR3 protein is CSAGQGSGGYNEQFF.

This clone was observed at least ten times. The read is 3 residues too short to cover the CDR3 end, so that end is filled in from the germline J gene. The chain links TRBV19 to TRBJ1-1, with 9 bases lining up with TRBD1. CDR1 and CDR2 from the germline V gene are LNHDA and SQIVND (reference sequence). This CDR3 is built from 15 residues. V was pared by 5 bases and J by 1 base, with 5 bases of the junction left unmatched. CDR3 DNA, as far as it was read: TGTGCCAGTAGTTTGCCGGGACAGGGGAACACTGAA. It is translated as CASSLPGQGNTE. In full, the CDR3 reads CASSLPGQGNTEAFF.

This clone showed up many times. The CDR3 goes on 3 residues after the read ends, and that part is filled in from the germline J gene. V and J are TRBV5-1 and TRBJ2-2; D uncertain. V lost 3 bases, J lost 0 bases, and 9 bases lay in between. Germline-derived CDR1 and CDR2 are SGHRS and YFSETQ. The CDR3 loop spans 15 amino acids. CDR3 DNA, as far as it was read: TGCGCCAGCAGCTGGAGAGACACGAACACCGGGGAG. Protein sequence: CASSWRDTNTGE. The whole CDR3 protein reads CASSWRDTNTGELFF.